This T cell receptor beta chain was captured by sequencing in a study of identical twins. Findings of the study overall: Recombination models fit unrelated individuals' TCR alpha sharing but underestimated twins'.

A universal primer site arose from template switching, and cDNA bore unique molecular identifiers. A single record per CDR3 protein comes from TCRdb applying MiXCR to the 5' RACE reads. The repertoire has 250,000 or so distinct CDR3 sequences, roughly an eighth of them found once; the top ten carry about 4%. Notes on this clonotype: The antigen is unknown.

This CDR3 has 16 residues. Germline CDR1 MNHEY, CDR2 SVGEGT. V was pared by 6 bases and J by 0 bases, with 8 bases of the junction left unmatched. These data are also associated with another study on yellow fever vaccine responses in identical twins. That publication notes: Reported findings indicate that twins' vaccine T cell responses seemed partially convergent, partially personalized.

The rearrangement uses TRBV6-2 or TRBV6-3 and TRBJ2-1; 7 bases align to TRBD2. The sample was memory (CD45RO+) T cells sorted from blood. This TCR derives from a woman between 18 and 30 years old in good health. The CDR3 sequence is CASRATSVSSYNEQFF. In DNA form, the CDR3 reads TGTGCCAGCAGGGCAACTAGCGTGAGCTCCTACAATGAGCAGTTCTTC.